The 14 T cell receptor beta chains below were found in one sample sequenced in a study of blood T cells in healthy people across ages. A sample-barcoded 5' primer and a J-beta primer mix were used in a second PCR of roughly 6 to 11 cycles. TCRdb called the 5' RACE reads again in MiXCR, with one record for every CDR3 protein. The sample yields roughly 800,000 distinct CDR3 sequences, about 55% seen once. The specimen was blood. All receptors derive from an older man in good health.

The DNA for the CDR3 is TGTGCCAGCTTCGGGGCTAGCGGGTACGACGAGCAGTACTTC. Its protein is CASFGASGYDEQYF. The V gene is TRBV28, the J gene TRBJ2-4; 8 positions match TRBD2. The end of the DNA aligns better with TRBJ2-7, so the J call may be wrong. The CDR3 length is 14 residues. CDR1 is MDHEN, CDR2 SYDVKM, per germline.

J is TRBJ1-2 and V is TRBV20-1, with TRBD1 identical over 7 bases. CDR1 and CDR2 (germline): DFQATT, SNEGSKA (reference sequence). The ends lost 3 bases at V and 8 bases at J; junction bases unmatched: 9. The length of the CDR3 is 13 residues. Here the CDR3 reads CSASAQGKGGYTF. In DNA form, the CDR3 reads TGCAGTGCTAGTGCACAGGGGAAGGGGGGCTACACCTTC.

V and J are TRBV7-9 and TRBJ2-3; 8 bases match TRBD1. The length of the CDR3 is 15 residues. Germline values: CDR1 SEHNR, CDR2 FQNEAQ (reference sequence). Trimming at V came to 5 bases and at J to 2 bases, leaving 6 bases not matched to a gene. CDR3 bases: TGTGCCAGCAGCCCCCAGGGGGCGAACACAGATACGCAGTATTTT. Residues: CASSPQGANTDTQYF.

The V call is TRBV6-5, the J call TRBJ2-5; the D is unclear. From germline, CDR1 is MNHEY and CDR2 SVGAGI. V was clipped by 5 bases and J by 2 bases, with 12 bases between them. The length of the CDR3 is 14 residues. In DNA, the CDR3 is TGTGCCAGCAGTCTTTCTAAAGCGCAAGAGACCCAGTACTTC. Translated, it gives CASSLSKAQETQYF.

A single count supports this clonotype. The rearrangement uses TRBV6-2 or TRBV6-3 and TRBJ2-7, with D perhaps TRBD2 (6 bases). The J call may be mistaken, given a closer DNA end match to TRBJ2-5. The CDR3 is 14 amino acids. Germline CDR1 is MNHEY and CDR2 is SVGEGT. CDR3 sequence reads: CASSSRLGGETQYF. CDR3 in DNA: TGTGCCAGCAGTTCCCGACTCGGAGGGGAGACCCAGTACTTC.

The chain links TRBV7-3 to TRBJ2-3; the match to TRBD2 covers 12 bases. V shed 5 bases and J 6 bases; nucleotides not matched to a gene: 6. The CDR3 spans 15 residues. CDR1 SGHTA and CDR2 FQGTGA come from the germline V gene. In DNA, the CDR3 is TGTGCCAGCAGCCGCGGACTAGCGGGATTCGATACGCAGTATTTT. Residues: CASSRGLAGFDTQYF.

This clonotype was seen more than once but under ten times. The V and J genes are TRBV7-9 and TRBJ1-2; unclear D gene. V was clipped by 5 bases and J by 5 bases, with 9 bases between them. The CDR3 runs to 12 residues. Germline CDR1 is SEHNR and CDR2 is FQNEAQ (reference sequence). CDR3 sequence reads: CASSPDPYGYTF. CDR3 coding DNA: TGTGCCAGCAGCCCCGACCCATATGGCTACACCTTC.

V gene TRBV5-1 combines with J gene TRBJ2-7; D is ambiguous. V lost 5 bases to trimming and J lost 2 bases, with 11 bases between them. Germline V gene lookup returns CDR1 SGHRS and CDR2 YFSETQ. The CDR3 is made up of 13 amino acids. The CDR3 region has the DNA TGCGCCAGCAGTTACCAAGTACCCTACGAGCAGTACTTC. It codes for CASSYQVPYEQYF. The entire variable domain, with the rest obtained from reference TRBV5-1 and TRBJ2-7, is as follows: KAGVTQTPRYLIKTRGQQVTLSCSPISGHRSVSWYQQTPGQGLQFLFEYFSETQRNKGNFPGRFSGRQFSNSRSEMNVSTLELGDSALYLCASSYQVPYEQYFGPGTRLTVT.

The rearrangement links TRBV20-1 to TRBJ2-7; 8 positions match TRBD2. V trimming: 5 bases; J trimming: 2 bases; junction bases outside the gene matches: 11. The length of the CDR3 is 15 residues. The V gene's germline CDR1 is DFQATT and CDR2 SNEGSKA (reference sequence). The CDR3 sequence is CSAPCSGGRPYEQYF. CDR3 coding DNA: TGCAGTGCTCCCTGTTCAGGCGGGAGGCCCTACGAGCAGTACTTC.

The chain recombines TRBV24-1 with TRBJ2-5; 15 bases map to TRBD2. This CDR3 has 16 amino acids. The V gene end was trimmed by 4 bases and the J gene end by 11 bases; junction bases not matched to a gene: 10. Germline-derived CDR1 and CDR2 are KGHDR and SFDVKD. The CDR3 loop is CATSEPGTSGRNEQYF. The CDR3 coding sequence is TGTGCCACCAGTGAACCCGGGACTAGCGGGAGGAATGAGCAGTACTTC.

The V gene is TRBV6-1, the J gene TRBJ2-7; TRBD1 matches at 8 bases. Trimming removed 6 bases from V and 6 bases from J; junction bases left unmatched: 16. This CDR3 region has 16 residues. The germline V gene encodes CDR1 MNHNS and CDR2 SASEGT. The CDR3: CASSLSPGTGRREQYF. CDR3 DNA: TGTGCCAGCAGCCTCTCCCCCGGGACAGGCCGCCGCGAGCAGTACTTC.

The chain links TRBV13 to TRBJ2-7; D is undetermined. Germline V gene sequence: CDR1 PRHDT, CDR2 FYEKMQ (reference sequence). The CDR3 loop spans 15 amino acids. Trimming removed 5 bases from V and 1 base from J, with 15 bases in between. The CDR3 DNA reads as TGTGCCAGCAGCCCCGGTGTGGCCCCGTCCTACGAGCAGTACTTC. It encodes CASSPGVAPSYEQYF.

A few counts support this clonotype. CDR3 sequence (DNA): TGTGCCAGCAGCTTAGGGCTAGCGGAGAGGGCCAACGTCCTGACTTTC. It specifies CASSLGLAERANVLTF. The chain has TRBV7-9 and TRBJ2-6; 7 nucleotides agree with TRBD2. The germline gives CDR1 SEHNR, CDR2 FQNEAQ (reference sequence). The CDR3 runs to 16 residues. V lost 1 base to trimming and J lost 5 bases; unmatched junction nucleotides: 5.

The rearrangement uses TRBV29-1 and TRBJ1-1; D remains ambiguous. CDR3 length: 12 residues. Germline values: CDR1 SQVTM, CDR2 ANQGSEA. Trimming removed 0 bases from V and 10 bases from J, with 12 bases in between. The CDR3 sequence is CSVEDSGSGAFF. CDR3 in DNA: TGCAGCGTTGAAGATTCCGGGTCTGGAGCTTTCTTT.